The entry that follows covers one T cell receptor (beta chain) sequence. The clone's antigen remains unknown. No much larger clone is present one base from it, and per-base qualities are unavailable. This sample was included in a study of early stage breast cancer tumors (dated by TCRdb to 2016 to 2017). About the study as a whole: Of the approximately 15 invasive breast tumors, about a dozen were found to be estrogen receptor-positive, progesterone receptor-positive and HER2-negative. On average, each sample got about 9-fold read coverage. Of the roughly 12 ER+/PR+/HER2- tumors, eight were classified as invasive ductal carcinomas and four as invasive lobular carcinomas. The samples as a whole yielded more than 2.5 million detected templates, corresponding to 1,100,000 or so unique clonotypes.

The CDR3 starts with the cysteine, ends with the phenylalanine, and has 13 residues. Only the CDR3 part of the read is kept: 39 bases, read in frame from the first base. V is reduced by 6 bases and J by 1 base, leaving a spacing of 9 bases between them. CDR1 MNHEY and CDR2 SVGAGI are derived from the germline V gene. Results the study describes overall, beyond this receptor: The small cohort size prevented analysis by tumor subtype. Greater similarity was observed between blood and normal breast repertoires than between blood and tumor repertoires, and tumor was distinguished from normal in about 85% of the 16 patients when each tissue was compared with blood. Compared with adjacent normal breast tissue, tumors had about 2.5-fold higher T cell density and higher clonality. Bulk genomic DNA sequencing of unsorted cells missed chain pairing and functional markers such as CD4, CD8 and FOXP3. Enriched TCRB sequences shared across patients were found to be mostly commonly generated sequences that were unlikely to play an important role in the tumor microenvironment.

The study profiled bulk TCR beta-chain repertoires in matched peripheral blood, tumor and adjacent normal breast tissue taken from fewer than 20 patients with early-stage breast cancer. Before surgery, whole blood (about 5-10 mL) was collected into EDTA tubes and processed within 2 hours. Ficoll-Paque centrifugation in SepMate-50 tubes was used to isolate peripheral blood mononuclear cells. PBMCs were cryopreserved in about 90% FBS with roughly 10% DMSO in aliquots of 2 to 4 million cells and stored in liquid nitrogen. The Qiagen AllPrep DNA/RNA Mini kit was used for genomic DNA extraction. Each sample was amplified in two independent genomic DNA replicates, using approximately 550 ng for blood and about 1.6 ug for tumor or normal breast. TCRB sequencing of genomic DNA was carried out with the ImmunoSeq Intro kit according to the manufacturer's instructions. For absolute quantification, the 31-cycle multiplex PCR included proprietary primers along with spike-in control sequences. An 87-bp fragment spanning the CDR3 and flanking V and J genes was sequenced with single-end 150-bp reads. Seven samples, with two replicates for each sample, were multiplexed per lane of an Illumina MiSeq using version 3.0 chemistry. The authors processed their data as follows. The vendor's proprietary pipeline processed the raw data and merged both replicates into a single result for each sample. Productive rearrangements sharing the V-gene family, CDR3 amino acid sequence and J-gene segment were defined as clonotypes. To compute clonality, the normalized Shannon entropy (Pielou evenness) of TCRB abundances was subtracted from 1. T cell density was estimated by dividing total templates by the number of input cells inferred from the DNA input amount. Total repertoire diversity and clonality were estimated with Recon using default parameters. Clonotypes with over 0.1% abundance in tumor and at least 32-fold higher abundance in tumor than in normal breast were defined as tumor-enriched. TCRdb provides this immuneACCESS table in a form limited to in-frame rearrangements. Some clones are lacking; in checked studies, under half of them reflect an unresolved V gene, and why the rest are absent is not known. V and J calls and clone size are copied from that table; D and trimming were computed from the DNA. Across this sample there are some 70,000 clones, with roughly 80% seen only once. Under 3.5% of the sample lies in the top ten.

The V and J segments used are TRBV6-5 and TRBJ1-1; no D gene can be assigned with confidence. The sequenced material came from blood. The receptor comes from a person in their 60s with breast cancer. The CDR3 protein sequence reads: CASRSPANTEAFF. In nucleotides, the sequence is TGTGCCAGCAGATCCCCCGCGAACACTGAAGCTTTCTTT.